Below are 15 T cell receptor beta chains sequenced from a single sample in a study of response to subunit inactivated influenza vaccine. TCRdb reprocessed the RT-PCR reads via MiXCR and lists one record per CDR3 protein. Among 650,000 to 800,000 distinct CDR3 sequences, 14% were seen once, and the ten largest hold 6% to 8%. The sample in question was PBMCs from blood, obtained roughly 2 weeks before vaccination. These receptors originate from a man over 45 who received an inactivated influenza vaccine.

In this sample, this clonotype turned up a few times. The rearrangement uses TRBV14 and TRBJ2-7; D uncertain. The length of the CDR3 is 13 residues. Per germline, CDR1 SGHDN and CDR2 FVKESK. Trimming shortened V by 2 bases and J by 4 bases, and 9 bases separated the two germline ends. CDR3 in amino acids: CASSQRIGYEQYF. CDR3 nucleotides: TGTGCCAGCAGCCAACGAATAGGATACGAGCAGTACTTC.

This clonotype was counted many times. The chain couples TRBV6-2 or TRBV6-3 to TRBJ2-2, with D uncertain. The CDR3 loop spans 15 amino acids. Germline loops: CDR1 MNHEY, CDR2 SVGEGT. Trimming took 7 bases from V and 3 from J, leaving 15 bases between them. CDR3 nucleotide sequence: TGTGCCAGCAAGGCCTTTGCCCGGGACACCGGGGAGCTGTTTTTT. This translates into CASKAFARDTGELFF.

The table lists this clonotype with a few counts. The CDR3 reads CASSLDLGTSSYNEQFF. The CDR3 DNA sequence: TGCGCCAGCAGCTTGGACCTCGGGACTAGCTCCTACAATGAGCAGTTCTTC. The chain employs TRBV5-1 and TRBJ2-1; 8 bases line up with TRBD2. J was trimmed by 0 bases and V by 0 bases; bases with no gene match: 5. This CDR3 contains 17 residues. Germline lookup yields CDR1 SGHRS and CDR2 YFSETQ.

In its sample, this clonotype was seen a few times. The V call is TRBV4-2, the J call TRBJ2-4; 7 bases line up with TRBD1. The germline V gene has CDR1 LGHNA and CDR2 YNFKEQ. V shed 1 base, J shed 8 bases, and the junction held 11 bases outside the gene matches. CDR3 length equals 16 residues. CDR3 protein: CASSQGFGQEEHIQYF. In DNA, the CDR3 is TGTGCCAGCAGCCAAGGCTTCGGACAGGAAGAACACATTCAGTACTTC.

This clonotype was observed a few times. V is TRBV5-6 and J is TRBJ2-7, with TRBD2 as a possible D gene (7 bases). Trimming removed 5 bases at V and 6 bases at J, with 24 bases between. The CDR3 extends over 16 amino acids. From germline, CDR1 is SGHDT and CDR2 YYEEEE. CDR3 loop: CASSPLSFGGGGEQYF. The CDR3 region has the DNA TGTGCCAGCAGTCCCCTTTCGTTTGGCGGGGGCGGCGAGCAGTACTTC. The full variable domain, with the rest looked up from reference TRBV5-6 and TRBJ2-7, is DAGVTQSPTHLIKTRGQQVTLRCSPKSGHDTVSWYQQALGQGPQFIFQYYEEEERQRGNFPDRFSGHQFPNYSSELNVNALLLGDSALYLCASSPLSFGGGGEQYFGPGTRLTVT.

The chain employs TRBV29-1 and TRBJ2-1; tentatively, D is TRBD1 or TRBD2 (6 bases each). The V gene lost 1 base and the J gene lost 6 bases, with 16 bases spanning the gap. The CDR3 contains 15 residues. CDR1 and CDR2 (germline): SQVTM, ANQGSEA. CDR3 DNA: TGCAGCGTTGAAGGGGGGGCGGCGTGGGTCAATGAGCAGTTCTTC. This translates into CSVEGGAAWVNEQFF.

This clonotype turned up a few times. The chain has TRBV5-6 and TRBJ1-4; D uncertain. This CDR3 has 16 residues. Germline loops: CDR1 SGHDT, CDR2 YYEEEE. V lost 4 bases, J lost 5 bases, and 18 bases lay in between. This chain's CDR3 is CASSVRGLGSNEKLFF. Written as DNA, the CDR3 is TGTGCCAGCAGCGTGCGAGGGCTCGGGTCGAATGAAAAACTGTTTTTT.

This clonotype was counted only a few times. For the CDR3, the DNA is TGTGCCAGCAGCAAGAGTGGGACAGAGCCAGAGGATGAAAAACTGTTTTTT. It specifies CASSKSGTEPEDEKLFF. This chain uses TRBV12-3 or TRBV12-4 with TRBJ1-4; 7 positions agree with TRBD1. J gave up 6 bases and V 6 bases, and 16 bases lay outside the gene matches. This CDR3 contains 17 residues.

This clonotype was seen a handful of times. The J gene is TRBJ1-4, the V gene TRBV5-6, with unresolved D. The germline gives CDR1 SGHDT, CDR2 YYEEEE. The CDR3 covers 13 residues. V was shortened by 1 base and J by 5 bases, with 6 bases between the two germline ends. The DNA for the CDR3 is TGTGCCAGCAGCTTGAGTCGGAATGAAAAACTGTTTTTT. Protein: CASSLSRNEKLFF.

The chain employs TRBV6-1 and TRBJ2-3; the D call may be TRBD1 or TRBD2 (5 bases each). CDR3 length: 18 residues. V was trimmed by 0 bases and J by 0 bases, leaving 16 bases between them. Looked up from germline, CDR1 is MNHNS and CDR2 is SASEGT. The CDR3 DNA is TGTGCCAGCAGTGAAGCTGGGGTGAGGGGTGGGAGCACAGATACGCAGTATTTT. Its translation: CASSEAGVRGGSTDTQYF.

The gene calls are TRBV6-5 and TRBJ1-2; TRBD1 aligns across 7 bases. With 5 bases clipped from V and 7 bases from J, the junction kept 10 bases outside the gene matches. Per germline, CDR1 MNHEY and CDR2 SVGAGI. The CDR3 sequence is 14 residues long. The CDR3 DNA follows: TGTGCCAGCAGTCTACGACAGGGTATGGTTGGCTACACCTTC. It specifies CASSLRQGMVGYTF.

The V and J genes are TRBV11-2 and TRBJ2-3; the D gene is possibly TRBD2 (5 bases). Per germline, CDR1 SGHAT and CDR2 FQNNGV. The CDR3 totals 16 residues. The germline V and J ends were trimmed by 5 bases and 1 base, with 16 bases remaining between them. The CDR3 DNA reads TGTGCCAGCAGCGTATTGAGGGTGGAGGGCACAGATACGCAGTATTTT. Translation gives CASSVLRVEGTDTQYF.

V gene TRBV4-3 combines with J gene TRBJ1-3; D remains ambiguous. This CDR3 comprises 16 residues. V was trimmed by 0 bases and J by 0 bases, leaving 9 bases between them. Germline loops: CDR1 LGHNA, CDR2 YSLEER. Here the CDR3 reads CASSQDPPNSGNTIYF. The DNA of the CDR3 is TGCGCCAGCAGCCAAGATCCTCCAAACTCTGGAAACACCATATATTTT.

This clonotype has a handful of counts. The genes are TRBV28 and TRBJ2-7; D not resolved. The CDR3 is 14 amino acids. Germline assignment: CDR1 MDHEN and CDR2 SYDVKM. V lost 1 base, J lost 2 bases, and 9 bases lay in between. Here the CDR3 DNA reads TGTGCCAGCAGTTTATCTTACCCGGCCTACGAGCAGTACTTC. It encodes CASSLSYPAYEQYF.

This clonotype was observed at least ten times. The genes are TRBV5-1 and TRBJ2-2; D gene ambiguous. V was clipped by 0 bases and J by 7 bases, with 7 bases between them. This CDR3 region has 13 residues. CDR1 and CDR2 (germline): SGHRS, YFSETQ. CDR3 sequence (DNA): TGCGCCAGCAGCTTGGTTGGCGTCGGGGAGCTGTTTTTT. Protein sequence: CASSLVGVGELFF.